This TCR beta chain appears in the sequencing data of a study of identical twins. Template switching introduced a universal primer site, and the cDNA bore unique molecular identifiers. TCRdb reprocessed the 5' RACE reads with MiXCR, giving one entry per CDR3 protein. Here the sample spans 520,000 or so distinct CDR3 sequences, 20% to 25% being singletons. The CDR3 runs 14 residues. Trimming shortened V by 4 bases and J by 0 bases, and 10 bases separated the two germline ends. The V gene's germline CDR1 is LGHNA and CDR2 YSLEER. Remarks on this clonotype: Its antigen is currently unknown.

Whole-study findings and limits: Excess sharing between twins was weaker in beta out-of-frame sequences.

The donors were all healthy and Caucasian. These records were also assigned to another study, of T cells expressing NK-cell markers. From that study: Sorted T-cell subsets CD3+CD56+NKG2C+, CD3+CD56+NKG2C- and CD3+CD56-NKG2C+ were TCR beta-sequenced.

The clonotype comes from a young woman in good health. V usage is TRBV4-3 and J usage is TRBJ2-7; D remains unclear. Sequenced sample: CD4+ T cells sorted from blood. The CDR3 loop is CASSRRASSYEQYF. For the CDR3, the DNA is TGCGCCAGCAGCCGCCGGGCCAGCTCCTACGAGCAGTACTTC.